Each of the 21 T cell receptor beta chains below was sequenced from the same sample in a study of cytomegalovirus exposure and HLA in healthy donors. 13 Jbeta primers and 60 Vbeta primers were used for the PCR. Some clones are missing from TCRdb's copy, which holds only in-frame ones; the method was immunoSEQ multiplex PCR. The repertoire includes around 31,000 clones, 60% to 80% of them detected once, and roughly 42% sits in the top ten. Source material: PBMCs. The source is a male donor in good health and CMV-seropositive.

The V gene is TRBV7-3, the J gene TRBJ1-6; D is ambiguous. V was pared by 3 bases and J by 8 bases, with 5 bases between. In germline, CDR1 is SGHTA, CDR2 FQGTGA. The CDR3 is 12 amino acids. The CDR3 nucleotides are TGTGCCAGCAGCTTCCCTCATTCACCCCTCCACTTT. It encodes CASSFPHSPLHF.

The V call is TRBV7-9, the J call TRBJ2-7; 10 positions match TRBD2. CDR1 is SEHNR, CDR2 FQNEAQ, per germline (reference sequence). V was pared by 5 bases and J by 10 bases, with 11 bases of the junction left unmatched. This CDR3 contains 14 residues. DNA for the CDR3: TGTGCCAGCAGCCTTCTAGCGGGAGTATCGGAACAGTACTTC. Translation gives CASSLLAGVSEQYF.

The sample holds a few counts of this clone. The chain employs TRBV5-1 and TRBJ1-4; D unresolved. The CDR3 length is 18 residues. The V gene lost 3 bases and the J gene lost 0 bases, with 18 bases spanning the gap. The germline V gene has CDR1 SGHRS and CDR2 YFSETQ. The CDR3 sequence is CASSSGPGAGATNEKLFF. The CDR3 bases are TGCGCCAGCAGCTCCGGACCGGGCGCGGGTGCAACTAATGAAAAACTGTTTTTT.

This chain connects TRBV29-1 to TRBJ1-5; D possibly corresponds to TRBD1 (5 bases). With 4 bases removed from V and 0 bases from J, the gap between germline ends came to 7 bases. CDR1 SQVTM and CDR2 ANQGSEA come from the germline V gene. The CDR3 contains 13 residues. DNA of the CDR3: TGCAGCGTTGGGGGGGATAGCAATCAGCCCCAGCATTTT. Amino acid sequence: CSVGGDSNQPQHF.

This sequence joins TRBV7-2 and TRBJ2-5, with 8 bases matching TRBD2. V dropped 1 base and J dropped 3; count of bases not matched to a gene: 4. This CDR3 contains 15 residues. Germline lookup yields CDR1 SGHTA and CDR2 FQGNSA. The CDR3 sequence: CASSLGTSRKETQYF. The CDR3 nucleotides are TGTGCCAGCAGCTTAGGGACTAGCCGGAAAGAGACCCAGTACTTC.

The chain joins TRBV6-1 to TRBJ2-1, with a weak D call TRBD2 (6 bases). The CDR3 has 15 residues. The germline CDR1 and CDR2 sequences are MNHNS and SASEGT. Trimming took 1 base from V and 7 from J, leaving 14 bases between them. For the CDR3, the DNA is TGTGCCAGCAGTGAAGGTGCTTTAGGACTAAATGAGCAGTTCTTC. Translated: CASSEGALGLNEQFF.

In this sample, this clone turned up a few times. The gene calls are TRBV2 and TRBJ1-4; D not resolved. V shed 4 bases and J shed 0 bases, with 9 bases lying between them. From germline, CDR1 is SNHLY and CDR2 FYNNEI. The CDR3 runs 15 residues. In DNA form, the CDR3 reads TGTGCCAGCAGTGCAAGCGAGACAACTAATGAAAAACTGTTTTTT. Translation: CASSASETTNEKLFF.

This clone was counted a few times. CDR3 protein: CASSDRQGTVSGANVLTF. The CDR3 nucleotides are TGCGCCAGCAGCGACAGACAGGGAACTGTTTCTGGGGCCAACGTCCTGACTTTC. This chain connects TRBV5-1 to TRBJ2-6; 7 bases map to TRBD1. With V trimmed by 4 bases and J by 1 base, 11 bases remained unmatched. The CDR3 runs 18 residues. The germline gives CDR1 SGHRS, CDR2 YFSETQ.

This clone was found a few times. V usage is TRBV28 and J usage is TRBJ1-4; a possible D gene is TRBD1 (6 bases). The V gene lost 6 bases and the J gene lost 8 bases, with 10 bases spanning the gap. The V gene's germline CDR1 is MDHEN and CDR2 SYDVKM. This CDR3 spans 12 amino acids. CDR3 in DNA: TGTGCCAGCAGACCGGACAGAGAAAAACTGTTTTTT. Protein product: CASRPDREKLFF.

This clone was counted only a few times. V usage is TRBV5-4 and J usage is TRBJ1-4, with 7 positions matching TRBD1. Per germline, CDR1 SGHNT and CDR2 YYREEE (reference sequence). This CDR3 comprises 14 residues. Trimming removed 4 bases from V and 11 bases from J; junction bases left unmatched: 11. Here the CDR3 DNA reads TGTGCCAGCAGCGGTGGACAGGAGGTCGACAAACTGTTTTTT. It specifies CASSGGQEVDKLFF.

The chain joins TRBV6-1 to TRBJ2-7; 12 bases map to TRBD2. This CDR3 spans 15 amino acids. V dropped 7 bases and J dropped 5; count of bases not matched to a gene: 9. Germline V lookup: CDR1 MNHNS, CDR2 SASEGT. CDR3 sequence: CASTRLAGESNEQYF. CDR3 nucleotides: TGTGCCAGCACTCGACTAGCGGGAGAAAGTAACGAGCAGTACTTC.

This clone was seen just once. The V gene is TRBV19, the J gene TRBJ1-2, with 7 bases fitting TRBD1. This CDR3 is 14 amino acids long. From germline, CDR1 is LNHDA and CDR2 SQIVND (reference sequence). The V gene end was trimmed by 5 bases and the J gene end by 4 bases; junction bases not matched to a gene: 7. CDR3: CASSVDRDGYGYTF. Written as DNA, the CDR3 is TGTGCCAGTAGTGTTGACAGGGATGGCTATGGCTACACCTTC.

This clone showed up just a few times. The V call is TRBV25-1, the J call TRBJ2-2; 8 bases line up with TRBD2. Losses at the gene ends were 3 bases for V and 5 bases for J; bases not matched to a gene: 5. From germline, CDR1 is MGHDK and CDR2 SYGVNS. This CDR3 contains 15 residues. CDR3 amino acids: CASSDGAGDTGELFF. CDR3 sequence (DNA): TGTGCCAGCAGTGACGGAGCGGGAGATACCGGGGAGCTGTTTTTT.

This rearrangement joins TRBV18 to TRBJ1-4, with 9 nucleotides matching TRBD1. Germline CDR1 KGHSH, CDR2 LQKENI. Trimming at V came to 5 bases and at J to 7 bases, leaving 8 bases not matched to a gene. The CDR3 loop spans 15 amino acids. DNA of the CDR3: TGTGCCAGCTCAATCTCCGGGACAGGGAGTGAAAAACTGTTTTTT. This translates into CASSISGTGSEKLFF. The full variable domain, completed using reference TRBV18 and TRBJ1-4, is NAGVMQNPRHLVRRRGQEARLRCSPMKGHSHVYWYRQLPEEGLKFMVYLQKENIIDESGMPKERFSAEFPKEGPSILRIQQVVRGDSAAYFCASSISGTGSEKLFFGSGTQLSVL.

This chain uses TRBV5-6 with TRBJ2-7, with TRBD1 matching 8 bases. After removal of 2 bases from V and 7 bases from J, the junction contained 14 bases not matched to a gene. This CDR3 spans 16 amino acids. CDR1 and CDR2 (germline): SGHDT, YYEEEE. In DNA, the CDR3 is TGTGCCAGCAGCTTCTTGGACAGGGACCCTTCCGCGGAGCAGTACTTC. Translated: CASSFLDRDPSAEQYF.

In its sample, this clone ranks as medium-sized. The chain combines TRBV6-1 with TRBJ1-1; 8 nucleotides agree with TRBD1. Germline CDR1 MNHNS, CDR2 SASEGT. The V gene end was trimmed by 5 bases and the J gene end by 1 base; junction bases not matched to a gene: 3. This CDR3 spans 14 amino acids. In nucleotides, the CDR3 is TGTGCCAGCAGTTCCGGGACAGGGAACACTGAAGCTTTCTTT. As protein: CASSSGTGNTEAFF.

V usage is TRBV29-1 and J usage is TRBJ1-5, with 8 bases matching TRBD1. This CDR3 region has 14 residues. Germline V gives CDR1 SQVTM, CDR2 ANQGSEA. V was pared by 4 bases and J by 5 bases, with 7 bases of the junction left unmatched. CDR3: CSVVLTGVDQPQHF. DNA for the CDR3: TGCAGCGTTGTGTTGACAGGGGTTGATCAGCCCCAGCATTTT.

The chain has TRBV9 and TRBJ1-2; 10 bases are shared with TRBD1. The germline V gene encodes CDR1 SGDLS and CDR2 YYNGEE. CDR3 length: 14 amino acids. Trimming removed 0 bases from V and 7 bases from J; junction bases left unmatched: 3. CDR3 sequence: CASSVDWTGGGYTF. The DNA of the CDR3 is TGTGCCAGCAGCGTAGATTGGACAGGGGGTGGCTACACCTTC.

About this clone itself: Other DNA sequences in the same sample also yield this CDR3. The chain has TRBV10-2 and TRBJ1-4, with 9 bases identical to TRBD1. The CDR3 has 14 amino acids. The V and J ends lost 6 bases and 5 bases, in that order; junction bases with no gene match: 4. The germline V gene encodes CDR1 WSHSY and CDR2 SAAADI. The CDR3 loop reads CASRRGTGNEKLFF. In nucleotides, the CDR3 is TGCGCCAGCAGGAGGGGGACAGGGAATGAAAAACTGTTTTTT.

A word on this clone: A far larger clone is only one base removed, so a read error is likely. Other DNA sequences in the sample encode the same CDR3. This chain's CDR3 is CASSLAPGLNYGYTF. Written as DNA, the CDR3 is TGTGCCAGCAGCTTGGCTCCAGGACTTAACTATGGCTACACCTTT. The genes are TRBV5-4 and TRBJ1-2; D remains unclear. CDR1 SGHNT and CDR2 YYREEE come from the germline V gene (reference sequence). The CDR3 loop spans 15 amino acids.

The V gene is TRBV2, the J gene TRBJ1-1, with TRBD1 matching over 10 bases. The CDR3 is 12 residues long. Germline V lookup: CDR1 SNHLY, CDR2 FYNNEI. V shed 7 bases and J 9 bases; nucleotides not matched to a gene: 5. CDR3 amino acids: CASMGTGVKAFF. The CDR3 DNA sequence: TGTGCCAGCATGGGGACAGGGGTTAAAGCTTTCTTT.